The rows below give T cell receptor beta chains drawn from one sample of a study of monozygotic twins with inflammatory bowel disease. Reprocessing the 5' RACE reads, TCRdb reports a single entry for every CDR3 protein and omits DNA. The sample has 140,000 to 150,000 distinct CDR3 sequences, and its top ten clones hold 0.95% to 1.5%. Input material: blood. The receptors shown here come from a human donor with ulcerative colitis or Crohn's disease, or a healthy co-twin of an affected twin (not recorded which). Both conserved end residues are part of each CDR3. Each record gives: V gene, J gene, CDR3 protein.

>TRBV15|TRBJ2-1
CATSRDLGPPYNEQFF
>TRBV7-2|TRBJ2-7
CASSWRPGTGERYEQYF
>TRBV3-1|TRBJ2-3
CASSQDWTSGTTDTPYF
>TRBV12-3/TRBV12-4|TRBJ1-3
CASSQPPLRGSGNTIYF
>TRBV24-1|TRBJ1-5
CATSEDGYQPQHF
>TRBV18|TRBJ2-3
CASSPETGLDTQYF
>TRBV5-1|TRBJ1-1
CASSAKQGGNTEAFF
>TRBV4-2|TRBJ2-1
CASSQVTYKVGSGFTYNEQFF
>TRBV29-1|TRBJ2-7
CSVVSGRRGEQYF
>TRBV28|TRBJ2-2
CASRGLTGELFF
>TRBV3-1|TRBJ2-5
CASSQEISGRYQETQYF
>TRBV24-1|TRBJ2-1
CATSDLPGRDHYNEQFF
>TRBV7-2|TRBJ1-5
CASSLGQSSNQPQHF
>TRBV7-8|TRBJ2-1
CASLGTSGFNNEQFF
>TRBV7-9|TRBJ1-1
CASRLQGGSGKTEAFF
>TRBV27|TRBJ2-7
CASSLGVGGGYEQYF
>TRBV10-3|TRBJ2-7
CAIDEGDLSYEQYF
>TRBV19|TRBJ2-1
CATSGSSYNEQFF
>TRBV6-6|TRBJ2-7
CASSYGLPEQYF
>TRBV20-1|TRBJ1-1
CSARDPEGDIMNTEAFF
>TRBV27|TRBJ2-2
CASSLGWATGELFF
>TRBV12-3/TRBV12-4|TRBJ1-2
CASSFVDYGYTF
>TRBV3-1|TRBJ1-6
CASSPGQPSSSPLHF
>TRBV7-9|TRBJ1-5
CASSLRDNQPQHF
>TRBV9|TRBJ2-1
CASSVGVGNDNEQFF
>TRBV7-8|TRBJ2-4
CASSSGRAKNIQYF
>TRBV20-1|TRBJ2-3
CSARQYRRVTDTQYF
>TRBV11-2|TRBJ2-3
CASSTRGSSGRVPDTQYF
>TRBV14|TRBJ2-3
CASSQDNRLARADTQYF
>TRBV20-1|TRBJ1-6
CSAKAGEFYSPLHF
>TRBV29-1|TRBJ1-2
CSAEKGYGYTF
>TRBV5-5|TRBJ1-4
CASSFPGQGNEKLFF
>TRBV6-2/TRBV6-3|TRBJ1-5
CASTPTEAPRNQPQHF
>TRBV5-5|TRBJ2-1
CASSVSGSSYNEQFF
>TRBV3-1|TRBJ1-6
CASSQTPPGQGWSSPLHF
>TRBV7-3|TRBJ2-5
CASSSGTSGDYRQETQYF
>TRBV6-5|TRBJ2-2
CASSYPRDRANTGELFF
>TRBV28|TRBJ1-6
CASSLGQALGSPLHF
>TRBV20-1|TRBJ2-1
CSALDLAGSGGYNEQFF
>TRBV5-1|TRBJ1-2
CTSSLEGFGYTF
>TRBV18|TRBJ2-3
CASSTVGEYDTQYF
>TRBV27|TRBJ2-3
CASSFLSSARTDTQYF
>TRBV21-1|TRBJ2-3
CASSKGAGGSEDTQYF
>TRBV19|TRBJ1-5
CASNQGRQPQHF
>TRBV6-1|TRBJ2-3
CASRAEAPPDTQYF
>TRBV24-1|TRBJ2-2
CATSDPDRGITGELFF
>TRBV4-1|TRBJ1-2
CASSQDPRGFVYGYTF
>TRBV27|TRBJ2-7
CASSAQGYEQYF
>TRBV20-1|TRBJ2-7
CSARDRARYYEQYF
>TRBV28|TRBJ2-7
CASSLDRGTYEQYF